Listed below are T cell receptor beta chains from one sample, sequenced in a study of T cells expressing NK-cell markers. After re-calling the 5' RACE reads, TCRdb lists one entry per CDR3 protein, DNA absent. Its clone listing holds roughly 420,000 distinct CDR3 sequences. Sequences were obtained from blood T cells: a sorted CD56 or NKG2C T cell subset, CD4+ or CD8+ T cells, or bulk PBMC T cells (not recorded which). The receptors were sampled from a woman between 18 and 69 years old in good health. Each CDR3 is given with its conserved first and last residue.

j_gene,v_gene,CDR3aa
TRBJ2-3,TRBV5-1,CASSGGTALDTQYF
TRBJ2-2,TRBV30,CAWRRTSGRAGELFF
TRBJ1-6,TRBV5-1,CASRMDRGFNSYNSPLHF
TRBJ2-7,TRBV20-1,CSAPTGTPSYEQYF
TRBJ1-2,TRBV5-1,CASSKATDRGYGYTF
TRBJ1-4,TRBV18,CASSPPWEGKLFF
TRBJ2-2,TRBV9,CASSVRSNTGELFF
TRBJ1-3,TRBV5-1,CASAVSGEPGNTIYF
TRBJ2-5,TRBV25-1,CASSEVGGETQYF
TRBJ2-3,TRBV29-1,CSVNLATDTQYF
TRBJ2-2,TRBV20-1,CSASSGGAIGELFF
TRBJ2-5,TRBV20-1,CSGVGGTETQYF
TRBJ2-2,TRBV5-1,CASSLAVAGTGELFF
TRBJ1-1,TRBV3-1,CASSQGPGRGPRTEAFF
TRBJ2-1,TRBV4-3,CASSQAGGAPYNEQFF
TRBJ2-2,TRBV5-6,CASTSKWIPGELFF
TRBJ1-2,TRBV29-1,CSVVAENYGYTF
TRBJ2-3,TRBV24-1,CATSVGGVNTDTQYF
TRBJ2-3,TRBV29-1,CSIRGVQGAPDTQYF
TRBJ2-7,TRBV12-3/TRBV12-4,CASTWGGPSYEQYF
TRBJ1-2,TRBV7-2,CASSLGSINYGYTF
TRBJ1-1,TRBV11-2,CASSLDISGVGAFF
TRBJ1-3,TRBV12-3/TRBV12-4,CASSLYGTDSGNTIYF
TRBJ2-5,TRBV5-4,CASTYPLAGSPEGETQYF
TRBJ2-5,TRBV14,CASSQYVGTQYF
TRBJ2-3,TRBV20-1,CSARDREWTDTQYF
TRBJ1-1,TRBV4-1,CASSQDQRHISNTEAFF
TRBJ2-1,TRBV12-3/TRBV12-4,CASCLAGHYNEQFF
TRBJ1-1,TRBV4-3,CASSQDRILGATEAFF
TRBJ1-2,TRBV6-5,CASSYPRGKGDYGYTF
TRBJ2-7,TRBV6-1,CASSPTGSVFSSEQYF
TRBJ2-2,TRBV5-1,CASSPTSPGELFF
TRBJ1-3,TRBV5-1,CASSLDHSSGNTIYF
TRBJ1-3,TRBV6-2/TRBV6-3,CASSYHLRGALISSGNTIYF
TRBJ2-1,TRBV12-3/TRBV12-4,CASSLLAPEQFF
TRBJ2-1,TRBV29-1,CSVVTGGFYYNEQFF
TRBJ2-3,TRBV5-6,CASSRRLGGRDTQYF
TRBJ1-2,TRBV20-1,CSARDRPASGYTF